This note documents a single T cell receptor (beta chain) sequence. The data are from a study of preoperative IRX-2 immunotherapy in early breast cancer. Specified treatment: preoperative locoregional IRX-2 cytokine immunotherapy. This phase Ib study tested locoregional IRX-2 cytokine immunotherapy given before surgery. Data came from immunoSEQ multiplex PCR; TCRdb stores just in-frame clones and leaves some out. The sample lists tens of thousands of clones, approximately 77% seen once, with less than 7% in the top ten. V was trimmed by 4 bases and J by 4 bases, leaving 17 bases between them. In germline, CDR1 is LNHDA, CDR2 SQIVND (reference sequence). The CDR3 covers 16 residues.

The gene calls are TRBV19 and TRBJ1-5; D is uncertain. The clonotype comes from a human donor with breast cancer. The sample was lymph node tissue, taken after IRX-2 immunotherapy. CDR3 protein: CASSKVREQRNQPQHF. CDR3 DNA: TGTGCCAGTAGTAAGGTTCGGGAACAGAGAAATCAGCCCCAGCATTTT.